This record covers a single T cell receptor beta chain. Its antigen is not identified. This entry belongs to a study of cytomegalovirus exposure and HLA in healthy donors. General observations from the study: A later look showed TCR association rates differing by HLA locus, highest for DRB1 and lowest for HLA-C. V- and J-gene trimming in TCR beta was tied to a missense DCLRE1C variant by an analysis performed later. In a later analysis, fewer than 20,000 TCR beta sequences were associated with HLA alleles at 0.05 false discovery rate.

Both 60 Vbeta primers and 13 Jbeta primers went into the PCR. Some clones are missing from TCRdb's copy, which holds only in-frame ones; the method was immunoSEQ multiplex PCR. The sample gives about 100,000 clones, just under 75% of which show up once; roughly 2.6% is in the top ten. Germline-derived CDR1 and CDR2 are KGHSH and LQKENI. The CDR3 contains 16 residues. V lost 6 bases to trimming and J lost 8 bases; unmatched junction nucleotides: 15. This TCR was sampled from a man aged 45 to 65 in good health and CMV-seropositive. The J gene is TRBJ2-1, the V gene TRBV18; TRBD1 matches 8 bases. Sequenced material: PBMCs. The CDR3: CASSLRQGTLVDEQFF. The CDR3 nucleotides are TGTGCCAGCTCGCTCCGACAGGGGACCCTAGTGGATGAGCAGTTCTTC.